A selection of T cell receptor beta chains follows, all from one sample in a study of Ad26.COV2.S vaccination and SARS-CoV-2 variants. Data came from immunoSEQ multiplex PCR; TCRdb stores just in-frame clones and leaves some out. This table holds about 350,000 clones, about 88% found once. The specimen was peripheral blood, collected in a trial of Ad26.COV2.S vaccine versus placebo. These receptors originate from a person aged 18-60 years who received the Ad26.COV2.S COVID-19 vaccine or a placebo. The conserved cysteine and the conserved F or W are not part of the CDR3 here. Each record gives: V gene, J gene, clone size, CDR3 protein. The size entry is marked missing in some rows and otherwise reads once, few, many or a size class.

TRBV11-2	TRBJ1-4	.	ASSLSENKKLF
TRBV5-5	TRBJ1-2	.	ASSFRDTSWRDYGYT
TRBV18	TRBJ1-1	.	ASSPAGARKTEAF
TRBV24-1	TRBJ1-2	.	ATGTNYGYT
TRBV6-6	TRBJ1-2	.	ASRGGLYGYT
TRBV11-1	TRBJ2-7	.	ASSLDSGATYEQY
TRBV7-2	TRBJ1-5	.	ASSKTGANQPQH
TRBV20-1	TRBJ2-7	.	SASTGEQY
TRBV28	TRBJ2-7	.	ASSLNGGGSQHQQY
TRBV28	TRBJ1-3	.	ASSARQVVTNTIY
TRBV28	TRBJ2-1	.	ASSPSGEDYNEQF
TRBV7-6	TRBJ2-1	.	ASSQSGGGYNEQF
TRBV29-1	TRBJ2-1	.	SVVGGYNEQF
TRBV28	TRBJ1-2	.	ASSSRGNYGYT
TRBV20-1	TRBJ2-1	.	SASNPSVGANNEQF
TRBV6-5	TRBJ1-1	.	ASSTPSSANTEAF
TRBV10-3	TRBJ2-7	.	AIRQKAEQY
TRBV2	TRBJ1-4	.	ASSTSQATNEKLF
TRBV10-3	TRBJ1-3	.	AISESPLVTIY
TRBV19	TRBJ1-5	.	ASTYPGGGQPQH
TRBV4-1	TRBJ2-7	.	ASSQGVSGHEQY
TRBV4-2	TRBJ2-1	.	ASSQAPSGGYNEQF
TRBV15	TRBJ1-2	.	ATSGGGANYGYT
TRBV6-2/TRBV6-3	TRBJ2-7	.	ASSYSEQSTYEQY
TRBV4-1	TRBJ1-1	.	ASSQGRTEAF
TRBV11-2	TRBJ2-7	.	ASSLVDSDYYEQY
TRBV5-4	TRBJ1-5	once	ASSLQGGAIPQPQH
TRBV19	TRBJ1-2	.	ASSLTQGARGYT
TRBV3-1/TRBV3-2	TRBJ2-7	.	ASSRGSSYEQY
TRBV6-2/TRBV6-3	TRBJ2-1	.	ASSYSAYYNEQF
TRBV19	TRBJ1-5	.	ASSKGLRAASNQPQH
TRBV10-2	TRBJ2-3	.	ASSQREAKSDTQY
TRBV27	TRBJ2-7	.	ASSRFPSGLSYEQY
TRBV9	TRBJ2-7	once	ASSVASGRTYEQY
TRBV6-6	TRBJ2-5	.	ASSSGTAGAQY
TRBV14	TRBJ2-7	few	ASSHTIGQGSEQY
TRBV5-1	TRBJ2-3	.	ASSFGPSTDTQY
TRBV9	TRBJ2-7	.	ASSVGPQSSYEQY
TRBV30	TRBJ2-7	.	AWSFGTVEYEQY
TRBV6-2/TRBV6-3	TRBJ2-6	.	ASSYLEGRYSGANVLT
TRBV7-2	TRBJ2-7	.	ASSAGTSGGAGEQY
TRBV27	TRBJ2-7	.	ASSFREGGGYEQY
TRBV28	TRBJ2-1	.	ASKGTGGYNEQF
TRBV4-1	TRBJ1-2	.	ASSQDPGTTSNYGYT
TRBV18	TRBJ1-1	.	ASSPQTGVAEAF
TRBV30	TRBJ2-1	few	AWSRLAGESGEQF
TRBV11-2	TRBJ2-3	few	ASSSLRLAGGLEQY
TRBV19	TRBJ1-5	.	ASSIWDSNQPQH
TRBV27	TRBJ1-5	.	ASGRPLSNQPQH
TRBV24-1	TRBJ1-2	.	ATSDWISGYT
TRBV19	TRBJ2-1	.	ASSMGLAGDNEQF
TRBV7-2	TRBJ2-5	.	ASSRTGGTETQY
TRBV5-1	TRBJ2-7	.	ASSLQSGKVYEQY